Included here is one TCR beta chain sequence, with context. Its antigen is currently unknown. This entry is derived from a study of vaccination effects on CD4 cells after COVID-19. Study-level points and caveats: Cross-reactivity with common cold coronaviruses was shown by only 1 of 255 vaccine-induced clones in healthy vaccinees.

Sequencing in the ViraFEST assay came after antigen-specific CD4+ T cells had been expanded with viral peptide pools, which were used to stimulate PBMC. Researchers isolated CD4+ T cells once less than 13 days of culture had elapsed. All participants had two doses of either the BNT162b2 or mRNA-1273 vaccine. Cultures used 2.1 million or so PBMC per well, approximately 10 IU/ml IL-2 and 10 ug/ml peptides. TCRdb's copy holds only in-frame clones and misses some; the assay was immunoSEQ multiplex PCR. The data show approximately 28,000 clones, roughly four fifths seen once. This specimen consisted of CD4+ T cells from PBMCs cultured with HCoV-229E spike peptides, obtained after COVID-19 vaccination. The clonotype comes from a human donor who received a COVID-19 vaccine.

CDR3: CASSISVRGYEQYF. In nucleotides, the CDR3 is TGTGCCAGTAGTATCTCTGTAAGGGGCTACGAGCAGTACTTC. The chain is built from TRBV19 and TRBJ2-7; TRBD1 is a possible D gene (5 bases). Germline V gene lookup returns CDR1 LNHDA and CDR2 SQIVND (reference sequence). V was clipped by 3 bases and J by 3 bases, with 12 bases between them. The CDR3 runs 14 residues.